This T cell receptor (beta chain) stems from a study of T cell repertoires in cytomegalovirus infection (dated by TCRdb to between 2018 and 2021). Study-wide context: The HLA type of each donor mattered for the analysis, because public TCR beta signatures pointed to carriage of CMV infection along with the matching HLA type.

Sequencing instrument: Illumina HiSeq 1500. TCRdb's own reprocessing of the public reads used fastp at Q25 and MiXCR and kept productive beta chains. Each record represents a unique CDR3 protein, reported with the most common genes and DNA among its rows. The sample data list approximately 190,000 distinct CDR3 sequences, and approximately 28% of these were observed just once. Approximately 30% of the sample rests with the top ten. V and J are trimmed by 0 bases and 3 bases, and the gene matches miss 9 bases of the junction. Including cysteine and phenylalanine, the CDR3 has 17 amino acids. The read is trimmed to its CDR3 DNA, 51 bases read in frame from base 1. The CDR1 and CDR2 encoded by the germline V gene (reference sequence) are DFQATT and SNEGSKA. What the research found in general, with its limitations: In both this cohort and an independent cohort of over 350 donors, the cumulative frequency of public TCR beta family members distinguished carriers of CMV infection plus the relevant HLA type. The ex vivo response was dominated by HLA-C-restricted CMV-specific TCR beta clonotypes, which also provided the single most frequent clonotype in two of eight donors.

With respect to this clonotype: Its binding antigen is unknown. No clone much larger than this one lies a single base away; base qualities are absent.

Here the chain combines TRBV20-1 and TRBJ2-2; TRBD1 matches 8 bases in the middle. The sample was PBMCs. This TCR derives from a human donor in good health (CMV status not recorded). Some clones in this sample may be carry-over from other donors' samples. The DNA sequence is TGCAGTGCTAGAGAGGTAGACAGGGGTATGGACACCGGGGAGCTGTTTTTT. Its translation reads: CSAREVDRGMDTGELFF.